These 27 T cell receptor beta chains originate from one sample sequenced in a study of a mutant IDH1 vaccine in newly diagnosed glioma. Clones were sequenced by immunoSEQ multiplex PCR, and TCRdb holds only the in-frame ones, with some missing. The sample lists 85,000 to 100,000 clones, around four fifths occurring once. Described time point: baseline, week 1 (first vaccination visit). Treatment indicated: pre-vaccination baseline after standard-of-care therapy. Sample: PBMCs, taken from a glioma patient treated with radiotherapy, temozolomide or both. The source of these receptors is a man in his forties or fifties with glioma.

CDR3 sequence reads: CASSQGQGLNQPQHF. The CDR3 nucleotides are TGCGCCAGCAGCCAAGGGCAGGGGCTTAATCAGCCCCAGCATTTT. The genes are TRBV4-3 and TRBJ1-5; TRBD1 might be the D (6 bases). Per the germline V gene, CDR1 is LGHNA and CDR2 is YSLEER. CDR3 length equals 15 residues. Trimming removed 1 base at V and 4 bases at J, with 11 bases between.

The genes are TRBV18 and TRBJ2-7; D perhaps matches TRBD1 (5 bases). This CDR3 is 15 amino acids long. Germline CDR1 KGHSH, CDR2 LQKENI. The V and J ends lost 0 bases and 0 bases respectively, with 9 bases between them. The CDR3 sequence is CASSPPGPHSYEQYF. CDR3 nucleotides: TGTGCCAGCTCACCACCGGGGCCCCACTCCTACGAGCAGTACTTC.

The rearrangement links TRBV10-3 to TRBJ1-1; 8 bases are a match to TRBD1. The germline gives CDR1 ENHRY, CDR2 SYGVKD. V was clipped by 2 bases and J by 6 bases; unmatched bases: 8. CDR3 length: 15 amino acids. The CDR3 nucleotides are TGTGCCATCAGTGAGCCTGGACAGGGATCGCCTGAAGCTTTCTTT. Its translation is CAISEPGQGSPEAFF.

The gene calls are TRBV7-2 and TRBJ2-7; D gene ambiguous. Trimming left V 2 bases short and J 2 bases short, with 10 bases between. CDR1 and CDR2 from the germline V gene are SGHTA and FQGNSA. CDR3 length: 14 amino acids. CDR3 DNA sequence: TGTGCCAGCAGCTTAAACGGCGGTACCTACGAGCAGTACTTC. This encodes CASSLNGGTYEQYF.

The sample holds one count of this clone. The rearrangement uses TRBV4-3 and TRBJ1-6, with D maybe TRBD1 (5 bases). Germline assignment: CDR1 LGHNA and CDR2 YSLEER. The V gene lost 0 bases and the J gene lost 10 bases, with 16 bases spanning the gap. The CDR3 runs to 16 residues. The DNA of the CDR3 is TGCGCCAGCAGCCAAGATCCGCAGGGTCTTTGGTCACCCCTCCACTTT. Translating gives CASSQDPQGLWSPLHF.

The chain combines TRBV11-2 with TRBJ2-5; D ambiguous. The CDR3 extends over 13 amino acids. V was clipped by 5 bases and J by 4 bases, with 11 bases between them. The germline CDR1 and CDR2 sequences are SGHAT and FQNNGV. The DNA for the CDR3 is TGTGCCAGCAGCCTAGGAAGTTTAGAGACCCAGTACTTC. Protein sequence: CASSLGSLETQYF. Based on the CDR3 plus reference TRBV11-2 and TRBJ2-5, the full variable domain is EAGVAQSPRYKIIEKRQSVAFWCNPISGHATLYWYQQILGQGPKLLIQFQNNGVVDDSQLPKDRFSAERLKGVDSTLKIQPAKLEDSAVYLCASSLGSLETQYFGPGTRLLVL.

J is TRBJ2-1 and V is TRBV7-2, with TRBD2 matching 7 bases. Unmatched junction bases numbered 10, after V lost 2 bases and J lost 0 bases. CDR1 SGHTA and CDR2 FQGNSA come from the germline V gene. CDR3 length equals 18 residues. The CDR3 here is CASSLNPSGAISYNEQFF. The CDR3 region has the DNA TGTGCCAGCAGCTTAAACCCGAGCGGGGCTATCTCCTACAATGAGCAGTTCTTC. The whole variable domain, filled in from reference TRBV7-2 and TRBJ2-1, reads GAGVSQSPSNKVTEKGKDVELRCDPISGHTALYWYRQSLGQGLEFLIYFQGNSAPDKSGLPSDRFSAERTGGSVSTLTIQRTQQEDSAVYLCASSLNPSGAISYNEQFFGPGTRLTVL.

The chain couples TRBV5-1 to TRBJ1-3, with D possibly TRBD1 on 5 matching bases. Germline loops: CDR1 SGHRS, CDR2 YFSETQ. This CDR3 comprises 16 residues. The V gene lost 1 base and the J gene lost 0 bases, with 11 bases spanning the gap. CDR3 sequence (DNA): TGCGCCAGCAGCTTGTTTGGTGGGGCCTCTGGAAACACCATATATTTT. It encodes CASSLFGGASGNTIYF.

CDR3 residues: CASSQEVVQGFYEQYF. The CDR3 DNA follows: TGCGCCAGCAGCCAAGAAGTTGTACAGGGCTTCTACGAGCAGTACTTC. The chain combines TRBV4-3 with TRBJ2-7; D may be TRBD1 (6 bases). Germline V gene sequence: CDR1 LGHNA, CDR2 YSLEER. The CDR3 is 16 amino acids. Trimming took off 0 bases at V and 3 bases at J, with 15 bases between the two ends.

V usage is TRBV6-1 and J usage is TRBJ1-5; D is uncertain. Germline V lookup: CDR1 MNHNS, CDR2 SASEGT. With 7 bases removed from V and 7 bases from J, the gap between germline ends came to 14 bases. There are 13 residues in the CDR3. CDR3 amino acids: CASIALAGQPQHF. The CDR3 DNA follows: TGTGCCAGCATCGCTCTCGCCGGGCAGCCCCAGCATTTT.

The rearrangement joins TRBV5-4 to TRBJ2-3; 8 bases are a match to TRBD2. CDR1 and CDR2 (germline): SGHNT, YYREEE (reference sequence). This CDR3 contains 16 residues. Trimming at V came to 4 bases and at J to 3 bases, leaving 10 bases not matched to a gene. The CDR3 loop reads CASSPRGSGVTDTQYF. For the CDR3, the DNA is TGTGCCAGCAGCCCCCGAGGTAGCGGGGTAACAGATACGCAGTATTTT.

The chain is built from TRBV11-2 and TRBJ2-4; D is uncertain. The CDR3 covers 12 residues. The germline gives CDR1 SGHAT, CDR2 FQNNGV. The V gene lost 0 bases and the J gene lost 8 bases, with 5 bases spanning the gap. The CDR3 protein is CASSLDSYIQYF. CDR3 nucleotides: TGTGCCAGCAGCTTAGACAGTTACATTCAGTACTTC. The whole variable domain, filled in from reference TRBV11-2 and TRBJ2-4, reads EAGVAQSPRYKIIEKRQSVAFWCNPISGHATLYWYQQILGQGPKLLIQFQNNGVVDDSQLPKDRFSAERLKGVDSTLKIQPAKLEDSAVYLCASSLDSYIQYFGAGTRLSVL.

The rearrangement joins TRBV14 to TRBJ1-6; TRBD1 is a possible D gene (6 bases). The CDR3 loop spans 15 amino acids. Germline CDR1 reads SGHDN; CDR2 reads FVKESK. The V end was cut by 2 bases, the J end by 9 bases, with 14 bases between. The DNA for the CDR3 is TGTGCCAGCAGCCAAAGTGTAGGGGGTTTTTCACCCCTCCACTTT. This translates into CASSQSVGGFSPLHF. Full variable domain (rest looked up from reference TRBV14 and TRBJ1-6): EAGVTQFPSHSVIEKGQTVTLRCDPISGHDNLYWYRRVMGKEIKFLLHFVKESKQDESGMPNNRFLAERTGGTYSTLKVQPAELEDSGVYFCASSQSVGGFSPLHFGNGTRLTVT.

J is TRBJ2-3 and V is TRBV6-6; no reliable D call. The CDR3 has 15 amino acids. The germline CDR1 and CDR2 sequences are MNHNY and SVGAGI (reference sequence). The V gene lost 2 bases and the J gene lost 4 bases, with 13 bases spanning the gap. CDR3 region: CASSYTVVAADTQYF. CDR3 bases: TGTGCCAGCAGTTACACCGTGGTGGCTGCAGATACGCAGTATTTT.

The chain carries TRBV9 and TRBJ2-4; D gene unclear. This CDR3 region has 16 residues. Germline V gene sequence: CDR1 SGDLS, CDR2 YYNGEE. V lost 4 bases to trimming and J lost 0 bases, with 14 bases between them. The CDR3 here is CASSPLPHGAKNIQYF. The CDR3 bases are TGTGCCAGCAGCCCTTTGCCCCACGGAGCCAAAAACATTCAGTACTTC. The variable domain in full, with the rest retrieved from reference TRBV9 and TRBJ2-4, is DSGVTQTPKHLITATGQRVTLRCSPRSGDLSVYWYQQSLDQGLQFLIQYYNGEERAKGNILERFSAQQFPDLHSELNLSSLELGDSALYFCASSPLPHGAKNIQYFGAGTRLSVL.

V usage is TRBV20-1 and J usage is TRBJ1-2, with D hard to call. Per germline, CDR1 DFQATT and CDR2 SNEGSKA (reference sequence). Trimming took 5 bases from V and 4 from J, leaving 8 bases between them. This CDR3 has 11 residues. The CDR3 nucleotides are TGCAGTGCTCCTAGGGCCTATGGCTACACCTTC. It specifies CSAPRAYGYTF.

J is TRBJ2-1 and V is TRBV4-3; 8 bases agree with TRBD2. The CDR3 contains 16 residues. The V segment lost 0 bases and the J segment 7 bases; nucleotides outside the gene matches: 8. Germline assignment: CDR1 LGHNA and CDR2 YSLEER. Here the CDR3 reads CASSQEASGRGNEQFF. The CDR3 DNA is TGCGCCAGCAGCCAAGAGGCCAGCGGGAGAGGTAATGAGCAGTTCTTC.

The CDR3 DNA reads TGTGCCAGCAGCTTAGACGTGGCCTCCTATAGCAATCAGCCCCAGCATTTT. Encoded protein: CASSLDVASYSNQPQHF. The chain recombines TRBV7-6 with TRBJ1-5; D unclear. The CDR3 sequence is 17 residues long. Trimming took 1 base from V and 0 from J, leaving 13 bases between them. Germline loops: CDR1 SGHVS, CDR2 FNYEAQ.

The rearrangement links TRBV6-1 to TRBJ2-5, with a weak D call TRBD1 (6 bases). This CDR3 is 14 amino acids long. The V gene's germline CDR1 is MNHNS and CDR2 SASEGT. V lost 6 bases and J 5 bases, leaving 16 bases between the germline ends. This CDR3 is CASSQGQISETQYF. DNA of the CDR3: TGTGCCAGCAGCCAGGGACAAATAAGTGAGACCCAGTACTTC.

The rearrangement joins TRBV12-5 to TRBJ2-6; 9 bases are shared with TRBD1. The CDR3 is made up of 16 amino acids. J gave up 2 bases and V 3 bases, and 2 bases lay outside the gene matches. Germline V gene data show CDR1 as LGHNT and CDR2 as FRNRAP. The CDR3 DNA reads as TGTGCTAGTGGTTTTACAGGGGGCGCTGGGGCCAACGTCCTGACTTTC. Residues: CASGFTGGAGANVLTF.

This clone is a singleton in its sample. This chain joins TRBV18 and TRBJ2-6; 10 bases align to TRBD1. This CDR3 region has 18 residues. The trim removed 2 bases at V and 1 base at J, leaving 5 bases unmatched. Germline CDR1 and CDR2: KGHSH and LQKENI. CDR3 sequence reads: CASSPLRQGASGANVLTF. CDR3 nucleotides: TGTGCCAGCTCACCATTGAGACAGGGGGCGTCTGGGGCCAACGTCCTGACTTTC.

The chain is built from TRBV9 and TRBJ2-2; D is possibly TRBD1 or TRBD2 (5 bases each). Germline CDR1 is SGDLS and CDR2 is YYNGEE. The CDR3 is 16 amino acids. V was pared by 3 bases and J by 8 bases, with 20 bases between. The CDR3 coding sequence is TGTGCCAGCAGCGCAACATATGGGGGTCTGGCGGGGGAGCTGTTTTTT. Encoded protein: CASSATYGGLAGELFF.

V usage is TRBV27 and J usage is TRBJ2-7, with D unclear. V was pared by 6 bases and J by 3 bases, with 9 bases between. Germline CDR1 reads MNHEY; CDR2 reads SMNVEV (reference sequence). The CDR3 length is 12 residues. Here the CDR3 reads CASRGASYEQYF. The DNA for the CDR3 is TGTGCCAGCAGAGGCGCAAGCTACGAGCAGTACTTC.

V gene TRBV30 combines with J gene TRBJ2-2; D is possibly TRBD1 or TRBD2 (5 bases each). V was pared by 8 bases and J by 6 bases, with 13 bases between. The CDR3 has 12 amino acids. The V gene's germline CDR1 is GTSNPN and CDR2 SVGIG (reference sequence). CDR3 sequence: CARRLGPGELFF. The DNA for the CDR3 is TGTGCCCGCCGTTTGGGACCCGGGGAGCTGTTTTTT.

The chain joins TRBV11-2 to TRBJ2-3; TRBD2 agrees at 16 bases. The CDR3 extends over 18 amino acids. Germline V gene data show CDR1 as SGHAT and CDR2 as FQNNGV. Losses at the gene ends were 4 bases for V and 4 bases for J; bases not matched to a gene: 8. The CDR3 protein is CASSSPGLAGGPSDTQYF. The DNA for the CDR3 is TGTGCCAGCAGCTCCCCGGGACTAGCGGGGGGGCCTTCAGATACGCAGTATTTT.

The chain carries TRBV6-5 and TRBJ2-7, with D possibly matching TRBD2 (6 bases). There are 13 residues in the CDR3. V was pared by 5 bases and J by 4 bases, with 12 bases between. Germline V gives CDR1 MNHEY, CDR2 SVGAGI. CDR3 in DNA: TGTGCCAGCAGTCCCCTTGGGAGGTACGAGCAGTACTTC. Translation: CASSPLGRYEQYF.

This clone was detected only once. The rearrangement links TRBV4-3 to TRBJ2-5; 13 bases map to TRBD2. Germline CDR1 is LGHNA and CDR2 is YSLEER. The CDR3 is 18 residues long. Germline trimming cut 0 bases from V and 1 base from J; bases unmatched to any gene: 5. In DNA form, the CDR3 reads TGCGCCAGCAGCCAAGAGAGACTAGCGGGGGGACCCCAAGAGACCCAGTACTTC. Translation: CASSQERLAGGPQETQYF.